This T cell receptor (beta chain) was identified in a study of T cell changes during pregnancy in multiple sclerosis. Germline-derived CDR1 and CDR2 are LGHNA and YSLEER. This CDR3 region has 15 residues. Unmatched junction bases numbered 4, after V lost 2 bases and J lost 11 bases. The protocol was immunoSEQ multiplex PCR, while the TCRdb copy is restricted to in-frame clones and leaves out a portion. This repertoire shows around 65,000 clones, over 85% found once; its top ten account for 3.3%. The rearrangement joins TRBV4-3 to TRBJ2-1; 15 bases fit TRBD2. This receptor was taken from a female donor in good health, enrolled as a control in a pregnancy study. This specimen consisted of peripheral blood, obtained in the first trimester of pregnancy. The CDR3 reads CASSQTGTSGRKQFF. CDR3 bases: TGCGCCAGCAGCCAAACCGGGACTAGCGGGAGGAAGCAGTTCTTC.